These 27 T cell receptor beta chains were all obtained from the same sample, sequenced in a study of human T cells and chemical hapten exposure. The time point was: healthy volunteer bleed at 2 weeks. Researchers extracted total RNA from unfractionated whole blood. Via MiXCR, TCRdb re-called the RACE reads, giving one row per CDR3 protein. The data contain roughly 100,000 distinct CDR3 sequences, about 8.7% of them singletons. The sequenced sample consisted of whole blood. The receptor source for this set is a female donor in good health. Some clones in this sample may be carry-over from other donors' samples.

The V call is TRBV2, the J call TRBJ2-2; 11 bases line up with TRBD1. The CDR3 is 13 amino acids. V shed 7 bases, J shed 6 bases, and the junction held 1 base outside the gene matches. Germline V gene data show CDR1 as SNHLY and CDR2 as FYNNEI. The CDR3 DNA follows: TGTGCCAGCAAGGGACAGGGGGCCGGGGAGCTGTTTTTT. Its translation: CASKGQGAGELFF.

There are a few counts of this clonotype. V usage is TRBV7-8 and J usage is TRBJ1-1; D is possibly TRBD1 (5 bases). The V gene's germline CDR1 is SGHVS and CDR2 FQNEAQ. Trimming stripped 10 bases from V and 0 bases from J, with 12 bases between. CDR3 length equals 13 residues. CDR3 protein: CATTGRMNTEAFF. CDR3 sequence (DNA): TGTGCCACGACGGGGCGGATGAACACTGAAGCTTTCTTT.

The rearrangement links TRBV27 to TRBJ1-3, with D tentatively TRBD1 (5 bases). The CDR3 totals 18 residues. Per the germline V gene, CDR1 is MNHEY and CDR2 is SMNVEV (reference sequence). V shed 6 bases and J shed 2 bases, with 23 bases lying between them. The CDR3 nucleotides are TGTGCCAGCAGCCCTGGAGGGAGGGGCAGGCCAGCTGGAAACACCATATATTTT. This gives the protein CASSPGGRGRPAGNTIYF.

Here the CDR3 reads CSVDRGFAEAFF. In DNA form, the CDR3 reads TGCAGCGTTGACAGGGGGTTTGCTGAAGCTTTCTTT. This rearrangement joins TRBV29-1 to TRBJ1-1, with 7 bases that match TRBD1. Germline loops: CDR1 SQVTM, CDR2 ANQGSEA. This CDR3 is built from 12 residues. Unmatched junction bases numbered 4, after V lost 3 bases and J lost 6 bases.

This clonotype was recorded a few times. V gene TRBV21-1 combines with J gene TRBJ1-5. TRBV21-1 is an annotated pseudogene. The CDR3 loop spans 18 amino acids. For the CDR3, the DNA is TGTGCCAGCAGCAAGGAGACAACCGAATTTCATAGCAATCAGCCCCAGCATTTT. Protein sequence: CASSKETTEFHSNQPQHF.

The rearrangement uses TRBV5-1 and TRBJ2-7, with D perhaps matching TRBD1 (7 bases). The CDR3 has 15 amino acids. V dropped 4 bases and J dropped 6 bases, with 20 bases sitting between them. The germline V gene has CDR1 SGHRS and CDR2 YFSETQ. Here the CDR3 reads CASSPLDSGGGEQYF. CDR3 DNA: TGCGCCAGCAGCCCTCTAGACTCAGGGGGAGGCGAGCAGTACTTC.

This clonotype was found a few times. V is TRBV5-1 and J is TRBJ2-1; D remains ambiguous. The V end lost 5 bases, the J end lost 0 bases, and 15 bases lay between the germline ends. Germline lookup yields CDR1 SGHRS and CDR2 YFSETQ. The CDR3 loop spans 16 amino acids. In DNA, the CDR3 is TGCGCCAGCAGAGCAATATTTAGGGACTCCTACAATGAGCAGTTCTTC. Amino acid sequence: CASRAIFRDSYNEQFF.

This clonotype was detected only a few times. The chain couples TRBV20-1 to TRBJ2-3; D not resolved. The V end was cut by 7 bases, the J end by 12 bases, with 14 bases between. Germline CDR1 is DFQATT and CDR2 is SNEGSKA (reference sequence). The CDR3 spans 10 residues. CDR3 DNA: TGCAGTGTCGCGGACGGGCCCCAGTATTTT. Translating gives CSVADGPQYF.

The rearrangement links TRBV9 to TRBJ1-4, with 7 positions matching TRBD1. J lost 3 bases, V lost 3 bases, and 5 bases had no gene match. The length of the CDR3 is 15 residues. Per the germline V gene, CDR1 is SGDLS and CDR2 is YYNGEE. The CDR3 spells CASSATGTANEKLFF. In DNA form, the CDR3 reads TGTGCCAGCAGCGCGACAGGGACAGCTAATGAAAAACTGTTTTTT.

The V call is TRBV18, the J call TRBJ2-1, with a possible D match to TRBD1 (6 bases). Trimming pared 5 bases from V and 8 bases from J, leaving 7 bases between. Germline loops: CDR1 KGHSH, CDR2 LQKENI. This CDR3 is 11 amino acids long. CDR3 amino acids: CASSSGDEQFF. For the CDR3, the DNA is TGTGCCAGCTCATCAGGGGATGAGCAGTTCTTC.

This clonotype was observed many times. The rearrangement joins TRBV20-1 to TRBJ1-5; D is unclear. CDR3 length: 13 amino acids. Between the trimmed V and J ends, which lost 6 bases and 3 bases, there was a span of 12 bases. Germline assignment: CDR1 DFQATT and CDR2 SNEGSKA (reference sequence). This chain's CDR3 is CSAAQRPNQPQHF. The CDR3 DNA is TGCAGTGCGGCACAGCGTCCCAATCAGCCCCAGCATTTT.

This clonotype was detected a few times. The chain uses TRBV12-3 or TRBV12-4 and TRBJ1-3; D gene ambiguous. This CDR3 region has 13 residues. V dropped 6 bases and J dropped 2 bases, with 8 bases sitting between them. The CDR3 sequence is CASSPPAGNTIYF. The CDR3 DNA is TGTGCCAGCAGCCCTCCGGCTGGAAACACCATATATTTT.

The rearrangement joins TRBV20-1 to TRBJ2-1, with D tentatively TRBD2 (5 bases). Trimming removed 3 bases at V and 10 bases at J, with 16 bases between. The CDR3 extends over 13 amino acids. From germline, CDR1 is DFQATT and CDR2 SNEGSKA (reference sequence). CDR3 sequence reads: CSARGSDTSEQFF. CDR3 in DNA: TGCAGTGCTAGGGGTAGCGACACTTCGGAGCAGTTCTTC.

This clonotype was counted many times. V is TRBV12-3 or TRBV12-4 and J is TRBJ1-2; unclear D gene. V was cut by 1 base and J by 0 bases, with 6 bases left in between. The CDR3 totals 14 residues. The DNA for the CDR3 is TGTGCCAGCAGTTTAGACGGCACTAACTATGGCTACACCTTC. The encoded protein is CASSLDGTNYGYTF.

This clonotype was seen more than once but under ten times. The chain links TRBV19 to TRBJ2-7, with D perhaps being TRBD1 or TRBD2 (5 bases each). This CDR3 contains 15 residues. Germline assignment: CDR1 LNHDA and CDR2 SQIVND (reference sequence). Trimming cost V 4 bases and J 6 bases, with 19 bases left between them. As DNA, the CDR3 is TGTGCCAGTAGTACCTTAGCAATCCTGGGGGTCGAGCAGTACTTC. Protein sequence: CASSTLAILGVEQYF.

The rearrangement uses TRBV11-2 and TRBJ2-5; the match to TRBD1 covers 7 bases. Germline V CDR1 and CDR2: SGHAT, FQNNGV. V dropped 4 bases and J dropped 2; count of bases not matched to a gene: 4. The CDR3 is 14 residues long. CDR3 amino acids: CASSYGDSQETQYF. The CDR3 nucleotides are TGTGCCAGCAGCTATGGGGACAGTCAAGAGACCCAGTACTTC. Combining the CDR3 with reference TRBV11-2 and TRBJ2-5 gives the whole variable domain EAGVAQSPRYKIIEKRQSVAFWCNPISGHATLYWYQQILGQGPKLLIQFQNNGVVDDSQLPKDRFSAERLKGVDSTLKIQPAKLEDSAVYLCASSYGDSQETQYFGPGTRLLVL.

This clonotype was observed a handful of times. This chain links TRBV28 with TRBJ2-1; tentatively, D is TRBD2 (5 bases). Germline CDR1 and CDR2: MDHEN and SYDVKM. Between the trimmed V and J ends, which lost 2 bases and 15 bases, there was a span of 17 bases. This CDR3 region has 13 residues. For the CDR3, the DNA is TGTGCCAGCAGTTTACATCTAGGGAATGAGGGGTTCTTC. Its translation is CASSLHLGNEGFF.

Many counts were recorded for this clonotype. The chain links TRBV20-1 to TRBJ2-7, with D possibly being TRBD1 (6 bases). CDR3 length: 15 residues. Trimming cost V 5 bases and J 0 bases, with 17 bases left between them. Germline V lookup: CDR1 DFQATT, CDR2 SNEGSKA (reference sequence). CDR3 residues: CSAASRDTASYEQYF. The DNA of the CDR3 is TGCAGTGCTGCTTCCCGGGACACTGCCTCCTACGAGCAGTACTTC.

V and J are TRBV4-3 and TRBJ2-1; tentative D call: TRBD2 (6 bases). The V and J ends lost 0 bases and 2 bases respectively, with 11 bases between them. From germline, CDR1 is LGHNA and CDR2 YSLEER. This CDR3 has 16 residues. The CDR3 spells CASSQESGGPYNEQFF. CDR3 nucleotides: TGCGCCAGCAGCCAAGAGAGCGGAGGGCCCTACAATGAGCAGTTCTTC.

This clonotype has ten or more counts. The chain carries TRBV12-3 or TRBV12-4 and TRBJ1-1; D is unclear. Deletions cut 5 bases from V and 0 bases from J, with 4 bases between. The CDR3 is made up of 12 amino acids. As DNA, the CDR3 is TGTGCCAGCAGTCCTATGAACACTGAAGCTTTCTTT. Translating gives CASSPMNTEAFF.

This clonotype has a count of ten or more. The V call is TRBV14, the J call TRBJ2-7, with 7 bases lining up with TRBD2. The CDR3 is 15 amino acids. Germline V CDR1 and CDR2: SGHDN, FVKESK. V was clipped by 1 base and J by 3 bases; unmatched bases: 6. CDR3 region: CASSQGATSFYEQYF. CDR3 nucleotides: TGTGCCAGCAGCCAAGGGGCGACTAGCTTCTACGAGCAGTACTTC.

This clonotype was picked up many times. This chain joins TRBV25-1 and TRBJ2-2; D is ambiguous. V dropped 11 bases and J dropped 2 bases, with 9 bases sitting between them. This CDR3 has 12 residues. Per germline, CDR1 MGHDK and CDR2 SYGVNS. The CDR3: CAAGRNTGELFF. DNA of the CDR3: TGTGCCGCAGGCCGAAACACCGGGGAGCTGTTTTTT.

The chain is built from TRBV25-1 and TRBJ2-1, with 14 positions matching TRBD2. Looked up from germline, CDR1 is MGHDK and CDR2 is SYGVNS. The CDR3 consists of 20 residues. The V and J ends lost 4 bases and 0 bases, in that order; junction bases with no gene match: 11. Here the CDR3 reads CASSGLTSGRDISSYNEQFF. The CDR3, as DNA: TGTGCCAGCAGTGGGTTGACTAGCGGGAGGGATATAAGCTCCTACAATGAGCAGTTCTTC.

The chain uses TRBV28 and TRBJ2-3; D is perhaps TRBD2 (6 bases). Germline V gene lookup returns CDR1 MDHEN and CDR2 SYDVKM. With 2 bases removed from V and 2 bases from J, the gap between germline ends came to 8 bases. This CDR3 has 14 amino acids. This CDR3 reads CASSLTGDTDTQYF. The CDR3 nucleotides are TGTGCCAGCAGTTTAACGGGAGACACAGATACGCAGTATTTT.

The chain couples TRBV12-3 or TRBV12-4 to TRBJ2-7; 9 bases line up with TRBD2. The CDR3 covers 16 residues. Trimming took 5 bases from V and 1 from J; bases not matched to a gene: 9. CDR3 nucleotides: TGTGCCAGCAGTACCGTAGCGGGAGTGGGGTCCTACGAGCAGTACTTC. It translates to CASSTVAGVGSYEQYF.

This clonotype has just a few counts. The J gene is TRBJ2-5, the V gene TRBV5-1, with 8 positions matching TRBD1. CDR3 length: 16 residues. Germline assignment: CDR1 SGHRS and CDR2 YFSETQ. The J segment lost 5 bases and the V segment lost 4 bases, leaving 13 bases of the junction unmatched. CDR3 residues: CASSPGDRNRGETQYF. CDR3 coding DNA: TGCGCCAGCAGCCCAGGGGACAGGAATCGGGGGGAGACCCAGTACTTC. The variable domain in full, completed from reference TRBV5-1 and TRBJ2-5, reads KAGVTQTPRYLIKTRGQQVTLSCSPISGHRSVSWYQQTPGQGLQFLFEYFSETQRNKGNFPGRFSGRQFSNSRSEMNVSTLELGDSALYLCASSPGDRNRGETQYFGPGTRLLVL.

This clonotype was picked up many times. The chain joins TRBV2 to TRBJ2-2, with D tentatively TRBD1 (5 bases). V lost 6 bases, J lost 5 bases, and 10 bases lay in between. Germline CDR1 reads SNHLY; CDR2 reads FYNNEI. CDR3 length equals 13 residues. CDR3 protein: CASRLQATGELFF. CDR3 DNA sequence: TGTGCCAGCAGATTACAGGCTACCGGGGAGCTGTTTTTT. The whole variable domain, filled in from reference TRBV2 and TRBJ2-2, reads EPEVTQTPSHQVTQMGQEVILRCVPISNHLYFYWYRQILGQKVEFLVSFYNNEISEKSEIFDDQFSVERPDGSNFTLKIRSTKLEDSAMYFCASRLQATGELFFGEGSRLTVL.